This T cell receptor (beta chain) was sequenced for a study of T-cell reconstitution after alpha-beta-depleted transplantation in children. V was cut by 1 base and J by 7 bases, with 7 bases left in between. The V gene's germline CDR1 is SGHTA and CDR2 FQGNSA. CDR3 length: 13 residues. Researchers prepared the TCRbeta library using unique molecular identifiers, the study reports. Via MiXCR, TCRdb re-called the PCR reads, giving one row per CDR3 protein. The table records fewer than 750,000 distinct CDR3 sequences, around 27% of them present only once. Concerning this clonotype itself: What it recognizes is unknown.

Study-wide results and caveats: Reportedly, only several hundred clones from non-depleted graft cells drove alpha-beta T-cell counts at about two months. The authors attributed T-cell counts and diversity one year after transplant mostly to newly produced T cells. TCRbeta diversity was high at day 60 in some patients (a result of surviving recipient T cells and thymic progenitors).

This clonotype was sampled from a boy under three years old with Wiskott-Aldrich syndrome, due to receive a stem cell transplant. The chain has TRBV7-2 and TRBJ1-4, with unresolved D. The sample here was PBMCs, taken before TCRalphabeta/CD19-depleted stem cell transplant. CDR3 sequence reads: CASSLGAGEKLFF. DNA for the CDR3: TGTGCCAGCAGCTTAGGGGCCGGTGAAAAACTGTTTTTT.